This T cell receptor beta chain was retrieved from a study of response to subunit inactivated influenza vaccine. Germline assignment: CDR1 SGHRS and CDR2 YFSETQ. V was trimmed by 0 bases and J by 2 bases, leaving 9 bases between them. The CDR3 runs to 15 residues. Each CDR3 protein is one row after TCRdb ran MiXCR on the RT-PCR reads. Here the sample spans hundreds of thousands of distinct CDR3 sequences, 14% being singletons. The rearrangement links TRBV5-1 to TRBJ1-5; D gene unclear. The clonotype originates from a man aged 50 to 60 who received an inactivated influenza vaccine. This specimen consisted of PBMCs from blood, obtained 14 to 15 days before vaccination. This chain's CDR3 is CASSLEGYRNQPQHF. CDR3 nucleotide sequence: TGCGCCAGCAGCTTGGAAGGATACCGCAATCAGCCCCAGCATTTT.